The next 21 T cell receptor beta chains were all read from a single sample in a study of T-cell reconstitution after alpha-beta-depleted transplantation in children (dated by TCRdb to 2016 to 2018). Library preparation used PCR. Sequencing instrument: Illumina HiSeq 2500. To normalize quantification of the TCRbeta repertoire, the TCR libraries were built with molecular barcoding that relied on unique molecular identifiers. The public reads were reprocessed in TCRdb via fastp at Q25 and MiXCR, keeping in-frame beta chains. Merged by CDR3 protein, the rows form single entries marked with the most common genes and DNA. Across this sample there are fewer than 400,000 distinct CDR3 sequences, with around 25% seen only once. The top ten hold about a tenth of the sample. Interpreted using the paper, the treatment or condition label stands for: allogeneic hematopoietic cell transplantation with graft depleted of TCRalphabeta T cells and CD19 B cells.

The specimen was PBMCs, mostly from graft donor cells, collected 180 days after TCRalphabeta/CD19-depleted stem cell transplant. The receptors shown here come from a male patient aged 10 to 17 who had a stem cell transplant for acute lymphoblastic leukemia, so the T cells may come from the graft donor.

This clonotype was observed a handful of times. This chain joins TRBV5-1 and TRBJ2-1; 12 bases are a match to TRBD2. This CDR3 has 17 residues. The J segment lost 6 bases and the V segment lost 3 bases, leaving 10 bases of the junction unmatched. Germline V CDR1 and CDR2: SGHRS, YFSETQ. The CDR3: CASSSLTSGRPSNEQFF. Here the CDR3 DNA reads TGCGCCAGCAGCTCGCTTACTAGCGGGAGGCCCAGCAATGAGCAGTTCTTC.

The V and J genes are TRBV12-3 or TRBV12-4 and TRBJ2-1; a possible D gene is TRBD1 (6 bases). The CDR3 is 13 amino acids. The ends were cut back, 4 bases at V and 7 bases at J, with 11 bases in the middle. The CDR3 DNA reads as TGTGCCAGCAGTTCGTTAGGGGGTAATGAGCAGTTCTTC. As protein: CASSSLGGNEQFF.

The chain has TRBV20-1 and TRBJ2-3; weak D call: TRBD1 (8 bases). CDR1 is DFQATT, CDR2 SNEGSKA, per germline (reference sequence). The length of the CDR3 is 16 residues. V was clipped by 0 bases and J by 3 bases, with 16 bases between them. The CDR3 here is CSARDLHRGGTDTQYF. The DNA of the CDR3 is TGCAGTGCTAGAGATCTTCACAGGGGGGGGACAGATACGCAGTATTTT.

J is TRBJ2-7 and V is TRBV12-3 or TRBV12-4; 9 positions agree with TRBD1. V trimming: 7 bases; J trimming: 4 bases; junction bases outside the gene matches: 8. The CDR3 has 14 residues. CDR3 DNA sequence: TGTGCCAGCAATATACAGGGGGCTGAATACGAGCAGTACTTC. Protein product: CASNIQGAEYEQYF.

This clonotype showed up just a few times. The V gene is TRBV5-5, the J gene TRBJ2-4; weak D call: TRBD1 (6 bases). V dropped 4 bases and J dropped 6 bases, with 17 bases sitting between them. Germline V lookup: CDR1 SGHKS, CDR2 YYEKEE (reference sequence). This CDR3 has 15 residues. The CDR3 sequence: CASSLPSGTPNIQYF. The CDR3 DNA is TGTGCCAGCAGCCTACCCTCCGGGACACCAAACATTCAGTACTTC.

The chain links TRBV7-8 to TRBJ2-6, with 7 positions matching TRBD1. The CDR3 has 20 amino acids. J was trimmed by 4 bases and V by 4 bases; bases with no gene match: 19. Germline values: CDR1 SGHVS, CDR2 FQNEAQ. The CDR3 nucleotides are TGTGCCAGCAGCTCCCCCAAGGGACAGCGCCTGATAGGAGGGGCCAACGTCCTGACTTTC. Amino acids: CASSSPKGQRLIGGANVLTF. Looking up the rest from reference TRBV7-8 and TRBJ2-6 gives the full variable domain: GAGVSQSPRYKVAKRGQDVALRCDPISGHVSLFWYQQALGQGPEFLTYFQNEAQLDKSGLPSDRFFAERPEGSVSTLKIQRTQQEDSAVYLCASSSPKGQRLIGGANVLTFGAGSRLTVL.

The genes are TRBV9 and TRBJ2-5; D is uncertain. The CDR3 is 15 amino acids. V gave up 2 bases and J gave up 4 bases, with 15 bases separating them. CDR1 is SGDLS, CDR2 YYNGEE, per germline. DNA of the CDR3: TGTGCCAGCAGCGTGGGCTACGGGTTCGGAGAGACCCAGTACTTC. Its translation: CASSVGYGFGETQYF.

The V and J genes are TRBV7-2 and TRBJ2-3, with D unclear. Trimming took off 2 bases at V and 6 bases at J, with 12 bases between the two ends. CDR1 SGHTA and CDR2 FQGNSA come from the germline V gene. This CDR3 has 14 amino acids. CDR3 sequence reads: CASSLYFGRDTQYF. The CDR3 DNA reads as TGTGCCAGCAGCTTATATTTTGGTAGGGATACGCAGTATTTT.

The chain combines TRBV5-1 with TRBJ2-7; TRBD2 is a possible D gene (6 bases). Germline assignment: CDR1 SGHRS and CDR2 YFSETQ. V was shortened by 2 bases and J by 0 bases, with 12 bases between the two germline ends. The CDR3 sequence is 15 residues long. The CDR3 reads CASSFSGLSSYEQYF. The CDR3 DNA sequence: TGCGCCAGCAGCTTTAGCGGCCTTTCCTCCTACGAGCAGTACTTC.

The J gene is TRBJ2-3, the V gene TRBV7-9, with D uncertain. The V end was cut by 1 base, the J end by 7 bases, with 6 bases between. Germline V CDR1 and CDR2: SEHNR, FQNEAQ (reference sequence). The CDR3 spans 12 residues. The CDR3 spells CASSLVVNTQYF. Here the CDR3 DNA reads TGTGCCAGCAGCTTAGTCGTGAATACGCAGTATTTT.

This clonotype was recorded a few times. The chain couples TRBV9 to TRBJ2-5, with D maybe TRBD2 (5 bases). The CDR3 contains 17 residues. Trimming left V 0 bases short and J 2 bases short, with 17 bases between. From germline, CDR1 is SGDLS and CDR2 YYNGEE. The CDR3: CASSVGGIGRDQETQYF. CDR3 nucleotides: TGTGCCAGCAGCGTAGGAGGTATTGGTCGGGATCAAGAGACCCAGTACTTC.

The V call is TRBV25-1, the J call TRBJ2-4; 9 bases are a match to TRBD1. The CDR3 sequence is 17 residues long. CDR1 is MGHDK, CDR2 SYGVNS, per germline. Trimming took 2 bases from V and 2 from J; bases not matched to a gene: 7. In nucleotides, the CDR3 is TGTGCCAGCAGTGAAGGTGGGGGGACAGGGCCCAAAAACATTCAGTACTTC. Its translation is CASSEGGGTGPKNIQYF. The variable domain in full, completed from reference TRBV25-1 and TRBJ2-4, reads EADIYQTPRYLVIGTGKKITLECSQTMGHDKMYWYQQDPGMELHLIHYSYGVNSTEKGDLSSESTVSRIRTEHFPLTLESARPSHTSQYLCASSEGGGTGPKNIQYFGAGTRLSVL.

Written as DNA, the CDR3 is TGTGCCAGCAGTATCCGATGGGGGACAGGGGGTTATCAGCCCCAGCATTTT. Translating gives CASSIRWGTGGYQPQHF. The chain couples TRBV12-3 or TRBV12-4 to TRBJ1-5; 11 nucleotides match TRBD1. The CDR3 loop spans 17 amino acids. V shed 5 bases and J 5 bases; nucleotides not matched to a gene: 11.

V gene TRBV21-1 combines with J gene TRBJ2-5; the D call TRBD1 from the table was never checked on the DNA. TRBV21-1 is a documented pseudogene. CDR3 size: 18 residues. CDR3 protein: CASSTCDTWDRGQETQYF. In nucleotides, the CDR3 is TGTGCCAGCAGCACATGTGACACCTGGGACAGGGGACAAGAGACCCAGTACTTC.

This clonotype has more than one count but fewer than ten. This chain uses TRBV19 with TRBJ2-5, with D tentatively TRBD1 (6 bases). The CDR3 contains 14 residues. Germline values: CDR1 LNHDA, CDR2 SQIVND (reference sequence). V was pared by 4 bases and J by 5 bases, with 14 bases between. This chain's CDR3 is CASSKTGQRETQYF. The DNA for the CDR3 is TGTGCCAGTAGTAAAACTGGACAGCGCGAGACCCAGTACTTC.

J is TRBJ2-1 and V is TRBV5-1; 8 positions match TRBD1. The germline V gene has CDR1 SGHRS and CDR2 YFSETQ. Germline trimming cut 4 bases from V and 0 bases from J; bases unmatched to any gene: 18. CDR3 length: 20 residues. The CDR3 sequence: CASSPQPGGLLISSYNEQFF. CDR3 nucleotide sequence: TGCGCCAGCAGCCCACAACCAGGGGGCCTCCTAATTAGCTCCTACAATGAGCAGTTCTTC.

Regarding this clonotype: Its ends do not fully match the called genes, so a read error is possible. The rearrangement uses TRBV29-1 and TRBJ2-7, with a possible D match to TRBD1 (6 bases). The CDR3 consists of 14 residues. In germline, CDR1 is SQVTM, CDR2 ANQGSEA. In nucleotides, the CDR3 is TGCAGCGATGAAGATGGTCACAGGGCTTTGGAGCAGTACTTC. It specifies CSDEDGHRALEQYF.

CDR3 sequence: CASSLSPNYGYTF. The CDR3, as DNA: TGTGCCAGCAGCTTGAGTCCTAACTATGGCTACACCTTC. The chain uses TRBV7-9 and TRBJ1-2; no definite D call. The germline V and J ends were trimmed by 3 bases and 0 bases, with 5 bases remaining between them. This CDR3 comprises 13 residues. From germline, CDR1 is SEHNR and CDR2 FQNEAQ (reference sequence).

There are many counts of this clonotype. This chain uses TRBV20-1 with TRBJ1-3; 7 nucleotides match TRBD1. The CDR3 covers 13 residues. Germline-derived CDR1 and CDR2 are DFQATT and SNEGSKA (reference sequence). V shed 2 bases and J 4 bases; nucleotides not matched to a gene: 2. CDR3 sequence reads: CSARQGGGNTIYF. CDR3 bases: TGCAGTGCTAGACAGGGGGGAGGAAACACCATATATTTT.

This chain links TRBV2 with TRBJ2-2; D call uncertain. Germline CDR1 reads SNHLY; CDR2 reads FYNNEI. V was trimmed by 8 bases and J by 1 base, leaving 11 bases between them. This CDR3 region has 14 residues. CDR3 amino acids: CASGYRRNTGELFF. In DNA form, the CDR3 reads TGTGCCAGCGGATACAGAAGGAACACCGGGGAGCTGTTTTTT.

The V and J genes are TRBV20-1 and TRBJ2-1, with 10 bases that match TRBD1. V was pared by 6 bases and J by 1 base, with 15 bases of the junction left unmatched. CDR1 is DFQATT, CDR2 SNEGSKA, per germline (reference sequence). The CDR3 spans 18 residues. The CDR3 bases are TGCAGTGCGGGAAGACAGGGGGCGCGAGGAAAATCCTACAATGAGCAGTTCTTC. Protein: CSAGRQGARGKSYNEQFF.